The 24 T cell receptor beta chains listed next were all sequenced from one sample in a study of cytomegalovirus exposure and HLA in healthy donors. The PCR ran on 60 Vbeta and 13 Jbeta primers. Sequencing used immunoSEQ multiplex PCR; TCRdb keeps in-frame clones, though not all of them. The sample shows 90,000 to 140,000 clones, around 78% of them seen only once. Specimen: PBMCs. The receptors come from a male donor in good health and CMV-seronegative.

Only a few counts were recorded for this clone. It may be a read error: a sequence one base away is much more abundant. V and J are TRBV7-9 and TRBJ2-5; 7 bases match TRBD2. The DNA end lines up better with TRBJ2-7; the J call may be wrong. This CDR3 region has 14 residues. From germline, CDR1 is SEHNR and CDR2 FQNEAQ (reference sequence). The CDR3 protein is CSSSLEAGVGEQYF. The CDR3 region has the DNA TGTTCCAGCAGCTTAGAGGCGGGAGTAGGCGAGCAGTACTTC.

This chain links TRBV6-1 with TRBJ2-7, with D possibly matching TRBD2 (6 bases). The CDR3 has 13 amino acids. Trimming shortened V by 10 bases and J by 2 bases, and 15 bases separated the two germline ends. In germline, CDR1 is MNHNS, CDR2 SASEGT. The CDR3 sequence is CAISWDSPYEQYF. Here the CDR3 DNA reads TGTGCCATCTCCTGGGACTCCCCCTACGAGCAGTACTTC.

This chain uses TRBV5-1 with TRBJ2-1, with 8 bases fitting TRBD1. V trimming: 4 bases; J trimming: 3 bases; junction bases outside the gene matches: 6. This CDR3 contains 15 residues. Germline V lookup: CDR1 SGHRS, CDR2 YFSETQ. The CDR3 nucleotides read TGCGCCAGCAGCGTCAGGGGGCGCGACTACAATGAGCAGTTCTTC. This sequence encodes CASSVRGRDYNEQFF.

The chain employs TRBV7-8 and TRBJ2-7; D unresolved. This CDR3 is 14 amino acids long. Germline V gives CDR1 SGHVS, CDR2 FQNEAQ. The V and J ends lost 5 bases and 1 base respectively, with 12 bases between them. The CDR3 DNA sequence: TGTGCCAGCAGCGCCCTCAGGCAGTCCTACGAGCAGTACTTC. It is translated as CASSALRQSYEQYF.

The rearrangement uses TRBV5-1 and TRBJ2-1; TRBD1 might be the D (6 bases). The germline V gene encodes CDR1 SGHRS and CDR2 YFSETQ. Trimming cost V 3 bases and J 10 bases, with 20 bases left between them. This CDR3 is 15 amino acids long. The CDR3 region is CASSSAGTQGKEQFF. CDR3 bases: TGCGCCAGCAGCTCCGCCGGGACGCAGGGGAAGGAGCAGTTCTTC. Full variable domain (missing parts from reference TRBV5-1 and TRBJ2-1): KAGVTQTPRYLIKTRGQQVTLSCSPISGHRSVSWYQQTPGQGLQFLFEYFSETQRNKGNFPGRFSGRQFSNSRSEMNVSTLELGDSALYLCASSSAGTQGKEQFFGPGTRLTVL.

The chain links TRBV19 to TRBJ1-1, with no clear D. The ends were cut back, 3 bases at V and 6 bases at J, with 14 bases in the middle. There are 14 residues in the CDR3. Per germline, CDR1 LNHDA and CDR2 SQIVND (reference sequence). The CDR3 region is CASSIARGVSEAFF. The DNA of the CDR3 is TGTGCCAGTAGTATCGCCCGGGGAGTTTCTGAAGCTTTCTTT.

V and J are TRBV11-1 and TRBJ2-7; D ambiguous. In germline, CDR1 is SGHAT, CDR2 FQDESV (reference sequence). The V end was cut by 4 bases, the J end by 4 bases, with 8 bases between. CDR3 length: 12 residues. CDR3 residues: CASSSSYYEQYF. In nucleotides, the CDR3 is TGTGCCAGCAGCTCCTCCTATTACGAGCAGTACTTC.

This clone was detected only a few times. V is TRBV4-2 and J is TRBJ2-1, with 12 positions matching TRBD2. Germline V CDR1 and CDR2: LGHNA, YNFKEQ. Unmatched junction bases numbered 5, after V lost 5 bases and J lost 6 bases. The CDR3 runs 15 residues. The CDR3 loop is CASSGLAGGLNEQFF. The CDR3 DNA reads as TGTGCCAGCAGCGGCCTAGCGGGAGGGCTCAATGAGCAGTTCTTC.

V is TRBV5-6 and J is TRBJ2-2; TRBD1 is a possible D gene (7 bases). Trimming removed 4 bases at V and 6 bases at J, with 19 bases between. Germline assignment: CDR1 SGHDT and CDR2 YYEEEE. The CDR3 extends over 16 amino acids. CDR3 region: CASSPQGRSSSGELFF. DNA of the CDR3: TGTGCCAGCAGCCCACAGGGGAGGTCCAGTTCCGGGGAGCTGTTTTTT.

The gene calls are TRBV11-3 and TRBJ1-2; 9 nucleotides align to TRBD1. Losses at the gene ends were 4 bases for V and 2 bases for J; bases not matched to a gene: 5. Germline lookup yields CDR1 SGHNT and CDR2 YENEEA. CDR3 length: 15 residues. The CDR3 nucleotides are TGTGCCAGCAGCTCCGGGACAGGGAAAAACTATGGCTACACCTTC. This sequence encodes CASSSGTGKNYGYTF.

The chain couples TRBV4-2 to TRBJ2-3, with a tentative D call TRBD2 (5 bases). The CDR3 is made up of 19 amino acids. V shed 1 base and J shed 0 bases, with 20 bases lying between them. Germline CDR1 LGHNA, CDR2 YNFKEQ. This CDR3 is CASSQVLAGSLPSTDTQYF. The CDR3 DNA follows: TGTGCCAGCAGCCAAGTCCTAGCAGGCAGCCTCCCTAGCACAGATACGCAGTATTTT.

V gene TRBV28 combines with J gene TRBJ2-5; unclear D gene. This CDR3 has 18 amino acids. Germline CDR1 reads MDHEN; CDR2 reads SYDVKM. Trimming shortened V by 5 bases and J by 2 bases, and 24 bases separated the two germline ends. CDR3 residues: CASSIPADLLVGQETQYF. The CDR3 DNA sequence: TGTGCCAGCAGTATCCCTGCGGATCTCCTCGTCGGTCAAGAGACCCAGTACTTC.

This chain connects TRBV28 to TRBJ2-4, with 9 bases aligning to TRBD2. The CDR3 has 14 amino acids. The J segment lost 7 bases and the V segment lost 6 bases, leaving 7 bases of the junction unmatched. CDR1 and CDR2 (germline): MDHEN, SYDVKM. CDR3 bases: TGTGCCAGCAGCGGCGGGAGGGCCACGAACATTCAGTACTTC. It codes for CASSGGRATNIQYF.

The genes are TRBV5-1 and TRBJ2-3; 10 nucleotides agree with TRBD2. CDR1 is SGHRS and CDR2 is YFSETQ in the germline V gene. The ends lost 3 bases at V and 3 bases at J; junction bases unmatched: 1. The CDR3 length is 14 residues. The CDR3 here is CASSYSGRTDTQYF. The CDR3 nucleotides are TGCGCCAGCAGCTATAGCGGGAGGACAGATACGCAGTATTTT.

The chain joins TRBV5-1 to TRBJ2-7; D unclear. CDR1 SGHRS and CDR2 YFSETQ come from the germline V gene. Trimming removed 2 bases at V and 3 bases at J, with 12 bases between. CDR3 length: 14 amino acids. The CDR3 DNA reads as TGCGCCAGCAGCTTCCCCATCAGGATCTACGAGCAGTACTTC. Translating it yields CASSFPIRIYEQYF.

The chain links TRBV7-3 to TRBJ2-2; TRBD1 matches at 9 bases. The trim removed 5 bases at V and 2 bases at J, leaving 3 bases unmatched. The CDR3 consists of 15 residues. Germline CDR1 is SGHTA and CDR2 is FQGTGA. CDR3 DNA sequence: TGTGCCAGCAGCCGGGACAGGGATAACACCGGGGAGCTGTTTTTT. The encoded protein is CASSRDRDNTGELFF.

This chain links TRBV15 with TRBJ2-1; possible D gene TRBD1, 6 bases. Germline lookup yields CDR1 LNHNV and CDR2 YYDKDF (reference sequence). V was clipped by 5 bases and J by 6 bases, with 14 bases between them. The CDR3 runs to 14 residues. DNA of the CDR3: TGTGCCACCAGCTGGACAGCAAGGGGCAATGAGCAGTTCTTC. This gives the protein CATSWTARGNEQFF.

The gene calls are TRBV6-5 and TRBJ2-1; 8 positions agree with TRBD2. The germline V gene encodes CDR1 MNHEY and CDR2 SVGAGI. The V and J ends lost 0 bases and 9 bases, in that order; junction bases with no gene match: 10. This CDR3 spans 16 amino acids. CDR3 nucleotide sequence: TGTGCCAGCAGTTACTCGGGACTAGATAGGTCGGGTGAGCAGTTCTTC. This codes for CASSYSGLDRSGEQFF.

The chain carries TRBV7-6 and TRBJ1-4, with 8 bases aligning to TRBD1. This CDR3 region has 15 residues. Per germline, CDR1 SGHVS and CDR2 FNYEAQ. V shed 5 bases, J shed 3 bases, and the junction held 5 bases outside the gene matches. CDR3 bases: TGTGCCAGCAGCCCGGGGACAGGTCCTAATGAAAAACTGTTTTTT. This codes for CASSPGTGPNEKLFF.

The CDR3: CASSLEGTDEQFF. CDR3 bases: TGTGCCAGCAGCTTAGAAGGGACAGACGAGCAGTTCTTC. V gene TRBV11-3 combines with J gene TRBJ2-1, with 7 bases matching TRBD1. This CDR3 is built from 13 residues. The V segment lost 0 bases and the J segment 10 bases; nucleotides outside the gene matches: 3. CDR1 and CDR2 (germline): SGHNT, YENEEA. Complete variable domain (other parts from reference TRBV11-3 and TRBJ2-1): EAGVVQSPRYKIIEKKQPVAFWCNPISGHNTLYWYLQNLGQGPELLIRYENEEAVDDSQLPKDRFSAERLKGVDSTLKIQPAELGDSAVYLCASSLEGTDEQFFGPGTRLTVL.

This sequence joins TRBV6-5 and TRBJ2-3, with a weak D call TRBD1 (5 bases). Germline lookup yields CDR1 MNHEY and CDR2 SVGAGI. The CDR3 has 14 residues. V lost 0 bases, J lost 1 base, and 5 bases lay in between. The CDR3 is CASSYSTGTDTQYF. As DNA, the CDR3 is TGTGCCAGCAGTTACTCGACAGGCACAGATACGCAGTATTTT.

This clone was found a few times. The chain recombines TRBV2 with TRBJ2-5; the D is unclear. Looked up from germline, CDR1 is SNHLY and CDR2 is FYNNEI. There are 12 residues in the CDR3. V was cut by 6 bases and J by 5 bases, with 10 bases left in between. In nucleotides, the CDR3 is TGTGCCAGCAGCGCCGTGGAGGAGACCCAGTACTTC. It codes for CASSAVEETQYF.

The CDR3: CASSPKAGANYGYTF. CDR3 sequence (DNA): TGTGCCAGCAGCCCTAAGGCGGGGGCTAACTATGGCTACACCTTC. The rearrangement links TRBV7-2 to TRBJ1-2; TRBD1 might be the D (5 bases). V was pared by 5 bases and J by 0 bases, with 13 bases between. The CDR3 sequence is 15 residues long. Germline loops: CDR1 SGHTA, CDR2 FQGNSA.

This clone is a singleton in its sample. V is TRBV5-1 and J is TRBJ2-7; 9 bases agree with TRBD2. The CDR3 extends over 14 amino acids. V trimming: 3 bases; J trimming: 5 bases; junction bases outside the gene matches: 6. Per germline, CDR1 SGHRS and CDR2 YFSETQ. Here the CDR3 DNA reads TGCGCCAGCAGCTACGGACTAGCGCGGCACGAGCAGTACTTC. Translating gives CASSYGLARHEQYF.